The rows below give T cell receptor beta chains drawn from one sample of a study of vaccination and CD4 T cells after COVID-19. These receptors lack a known antigen. TCRdb recomputed calls from the PCR reads with MiXCR, one row per CDR3 protein. The data hold 9,000 to 10,000 distinct CDR3 sequences, with about 40% observed a single time. Sequences were obtained from CD4+ T cells from blood, cultured in vitro. The source is a human donor in good health. CDR3s include the opening cysteine and the closing phenylalanine or tryptophan. The D gene is left open where the match is weak. Clone size is given for some rows only: seen once, a few or many times, or a class if the clone is expanded.

V: TRBV6-1; D: -; J: TRBJ1-1; size: -; DNA: TGTGCCAGCAGCCGGGTGAACACTGAAGCTTTCTTT; CDR3: CASSRVNTEAFF
V: TRBV6-1; D: TRBD1; J: TRBJ2-1; size: few; DNA: TGTGCCAGCAGTGAGAACAGGGGGGCCTACAATGAGCAGTTCTTC; CDR3: CASSENRGAYNEQFF
V: TRBV19; D: -; J: TRBJ1-1; size: -; DNA: TGTGCCAGTGTGCAGGGGCCCTACACTGAAGCTTTCTTT; CDR3: CASVQGPYTEAFF
V: TRBV6-5; D: -; J: TRBJ2-7; size: few; DNA: TGTGCCAGCAGTTACGTCGGCTCCTACGAGCAGTACTTC; CDR3: CASSYVGSYEQYF
V: TRBV6-1; D: -; J: TRBJ2-7; size: once; DNA: TGTGCCAGCACGAGGGGCAGGGTCCACGAGCAGTACTTC; CDR3: CASTRGRVHEQYF
V: TRBV4-1; D: -; J: TRBJ1-6; size: few; DNA: TGCGCCAGCAGTTCGGACCCAAATTCACCCCTCCACTTT; CDR3: CASSSDPNSPLHF
V: TRBV15; D: -; J: TRBJ2-7; size: few; DNA: TGTGCCACCAGCAGACCCGGACAGTCCTACGAGCAGTACTTC; CDR3: CATSRPGQSYEQYF
V: TRBV20-1; D: -; J: TRBJ1-1; size: few; DNA: TGCAGTGCTCACGACTACAGGGTCGGGTATGAAGCTTTCTTT; CDR3: CSAHDYRVGYEAFF
V: TRBV27; D: TRBD1; J: TRBJ2-1; size: -; DNA: TGTGCCAGCAGTCCAACCGGGACAGGGGTCTACAATGAGCAGTTCTTC; CDR3: CASSPTGTGVYNEQFF
V: TRBV6-2/TRBV6-3; D: -; J: TRBJ2-5; size: few; DNA: TGTGCCAGCAGAGAGACGGTAGGAGAGACCCAGTACTTC; CDR3: CASRETVGETQYF
V: TRBV7-6; D: TRBD1; J: TRBJ1-1; size: few; DNA: TGTGCCAGCAGCGCCCGGACAGGCGTCGGGCTGACTGAAGCTTTCTTT; CDR3: CASSARTGVGLTEAFF
V: TRBV7-2; D: -; J: TRBJ2-7; size: -; DNA: TGTGCCAGCAGCTTAGACAGAGTGACATCTACACCCTACGAGCAGTACTTC; CDR3: CASSLDRVTSTPYEQYF
V: TRBV2; D: -; J: TRBJ1-2; size: -; DNA: TGTGCCAGCAGTAGACAGACCAACTATGGCTACACCTTC; CDR3: CASSRQTNYGYTF
V: TRBV6-1; D: TRBD1; J: TRBJ1-2; size: -; DNA: TGTGCCAGCAGTCCCACCGGGACAGGGATCTTCTTC; CDR3: CASSPTGTGIFF
V: TRBV20-1; D: TRBD2; J: TRBJ2-7; size: -; DNA: TGCAGTGCTACCAGGACTAGCATCGACGAGCAGTACTTC; CDR3: CSATRTSIDEQYF
V: TRBV20-1; D: -; J: TRBJ1-1; size: -; DNA: TGCAGTGCTAGAGGGCAGCTGAACACTGAAGCTTTCTTT; CDR3: CSARGQLNTEAFF
V: TRBV6-1; D: TRBD2; J: TRBJ2-2; size: -; DNA: TGTGCCAGCACCAACTTCCACCAGCGGGAGGGGACCGGGGAGCTGTTTTTT; CDR3: CASTNFHQREGTGELFF
V: TRBV7-3; D: -; J: TRBJ1-1; size: -; DNA: TGTGCCAGCAGCCCATATGGAGGGTCCTTAGGCACTGAAGCTTTCTTT; CDR3: CASSPYGGSLGTEAFF
V: TRBV6-1; D: TRBD1; J: TRBJ2-3; size: -; DNA: TGTGCCAGCATGGACAGGGAATTCGTCACAGATACGCAGTATTTT; CDR3: CASMDREFVTDTQYF
V: TRBV6-2/TRBV6-3; D: TRBD2; J: TRBJ2-2; size: few; DNA: TGTGCCAGCAGTTACCGTAGCGGGAGGATGACCGGGGAGCTGTTTTTT; CDR3: CASSYRSGRMTGELFF
V: TRBV7-2; D: -; J: TRBJ1-2; size: large; DNA: TGTGCCAGCAGCCCGAGACAGGATGGAGGCTACACCTTC; CDR3: CASSPRQDGGYTF
V: TRBV19; D: -; J: TRBJ1-2; size: -; DNA: TGTGCCAGTACTAGGGGCGGATATTATGGCTACACCTTC; CDR3: CASTRGGYYGYTF
V: TRBV28; D: -; J: TRBJ2-1; size: -; DNA: TGTGCCAGCATCTCCCAGGGAGGTGCCTCTTACAATGAGCAGTTCTTC; CDR3: CASISQGGASYNEQFF
V: TRBV28; D: -; J: TRBJ1-3; size: few; DNA: TGTGCCAGCAGCGCCTCAGGTACTGCTGGAAACACCATATATTTT; CDR3: CASSASGTAGNTIYF
V: TRBV7-7; D: -; J: TRBJ2-3; size: -; DNA: TGTGCTAGCAGCTTAGGGTCGGGAGATTCGGATACGCAGTATTTT; CDR3: CASSLGSGDSDTQYF
V: TRBV4-3; D: -; J: TRBJ2-3; size: -; DNA: TGCGCCAGCAGCCGGGGCAAGGACACAGATACGCAGTATTTT; CDR3: CASSRGKDTDTQYF